Sequencing of this T cell receptor (beta chain) was carried out in a study of cytomegalovirus exposure and HLA in healthy donors. Study information: An earlier analysis identified 120 million or so unique TCR beta sequences in approximately 190 million T cells. Study results and limitations: CMV serostatus was the only immune exposure information that was available.

Details on this clone: Its antigen remains unidentified.

Use of 60 Vbeta and 13 Jbeta primers characterized the PCR. Profiling relied on immunoSEQ multiplex PCR, and the TCRdb table lists in-frame clones only, not all of them. The sample consists of 60,000 to 65,000 clones, about 90% of them appearing once. Specimen: PBMCs. The origin of this receptor is a young man in good health and CMV-seronegative.

The CDR3 protein is CAWSSSNEQYF. As DNA, the CDR3 is TGTGCCTGGAGTTCCTCTAACGAGCAGTACTTC. The chain combines TRBV30 with TRBJ2-5; D not certain. TRBJ2-7 explains the end of the DNA better; the J call may be wrong. Germline loops: CDR1 GTSNPN, CDR2 SVGIG (reference sequence). CDR3 size: 11 residues.